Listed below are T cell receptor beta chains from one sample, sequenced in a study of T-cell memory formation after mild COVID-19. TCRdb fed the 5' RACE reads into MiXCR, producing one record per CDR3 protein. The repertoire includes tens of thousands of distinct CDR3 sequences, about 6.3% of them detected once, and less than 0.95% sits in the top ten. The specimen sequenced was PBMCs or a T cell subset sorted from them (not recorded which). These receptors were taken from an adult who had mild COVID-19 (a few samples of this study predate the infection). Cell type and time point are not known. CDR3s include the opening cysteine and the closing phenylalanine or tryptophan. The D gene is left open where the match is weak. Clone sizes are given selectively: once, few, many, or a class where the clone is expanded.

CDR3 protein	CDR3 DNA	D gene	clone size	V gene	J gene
CASSLHGDTQYF	TGTGCCAGCAGCTTGCACGGAGATACGCAGTATTTT	NA	many	TRBV5-4	TRBJ2-3
CASTLAGSYYEQYF	TGTGCCAGCACCTTAGCGGGGAGCTACTACGAGCAGTACTTC	TRBD2	many	TRBV12-3/TRBV12-4	TRBJ2-7
CASSQTPGTGGRNEQFF	TGCGCCAGCAGCCAGACCCCCGGGACAGGGGGTAGAAATGAGCAGTTCTTC	TRBD1	NA	TRBV4-1	TRBJ2-1
CASSEGQGFGYTF	TGTGCCAGCAGCGAGGGACAGGGGTTTGGCTACACCTTC	TRBD1	few	TRBV7-2	TRBJ1-2
CASSPTGAGTGELFF	TGTGCCAGCAGCCCCACAGGGGCTGGCACCGGGGAGCTGTTTTTT	TRBD1	many	TRBV7-3	TRBJ2-2
CASVLSSSPTYEQYF	TGTGCCAGCGTATTGTCGAGCAGCCCGACCTACGAGCAGTACTTC	NA	many	TRBV12-3/TRBV12-4	TRBJ2-7
CASSWTGRFQETQYF	TGTGCCAGCAGTTGGACAGGGAGGTTTCAAGAGACCCAGTACTTC	TRBD1	NA	TRBV7-8	TRBJ2-5
CASRPSDTGELFF	TGTGCCAGCAGACCATCGGACACCGGGGAGCTGTTTTTT	NA	many	TRBV12-3/TRBV12-4	TRBJ2-2
CASSLEPGQGTEAFF	TGTGCCAGCAGCTTAGAGCCGGGACAGGGCACTGAAGCTTTCTTT	TRBD1	few	TRBV9	TRBJ1-1
CASSAQGVETQYF	TGTGCCAGCAGCGCACAGGGGGTCGAGACCCAGTACTTC	TRBD1	many	TRBV5-6	TRBJ2-5
CASSLSGQGYNEQFF	TGTGCCAGCAGTTTAAGTGGACAGGGGTACAATGAGCAGTTCTTC	TRBD1	NA	TRBV12-3/TRBV12-4	TRBJ2-1
CASSKGEPQHF	TGTGCCAGTAGTAAGGGTGAGCCCCAGCATTTT	NA	many	TRBV19	TRBJ1-5
CASSPSSRAEGEQYF	TGCGCCAGCAGCCCCTCCTCCAGGGCCGAGGGAGAGCAGTACTTC	NA	many	TRBV5-1	TRBJ2-7
CASSVFSNYGYTF	TGTGCCAGCAGCGTATTCTCCAACTATGGCTACACCTTC	NA	few	TRBV9	TRBJ1-2
CASSFVGENEQFF	TGTGCCAGCAGCTTCGTAGGAGAGAATGAGCAGTTCTTC	NA	many	TRBV5-6	TRBJ2-1
CAWSSWGAYNEQFF	TGTGCCTGGAGTAGCTGGGGGGCTTACAATGAGCAGTTCTTC	NA	many	TRBV30	TRBJ2-1
CASSPSARRTTYEQYF	TGTGCCAGCAGCCCCTCGGCTAGACGAACAACCTACGAGCAGTACTTC	NA	few	TRBV4-2	TRBJ2-7
CASSQEQAAKNIQYF	TGTGCCAGCAGCCAAGAACAGGCAGCCAAAAACATTCAGTACTTC	NA	many	TRBV4-2	TRBJ2-4
CASSARDRGNSPLHF	TGTGCCAGCAGTGCCAGGGACAGGGGTAATTCACCCCTCCACTTT	TRBD1	many	TRBV6-5	TRBJ1-6
CASSSGTGAYEQYF	TGCGCCAGCAGCTCCGGGACAGGGGCCTACGAGCAGTACTTC	TRBD1	medium-sized	TRBV5-1	TRBJ2-7
CASSGIYNEQFF	TGTGCCAGCAGCGGGATTTACAATGAGCAGTTCTTC	NA	NA	TRBV27	TRBJ2-1
CASSRDHQETQYF	TGTGCCAGCAGTCGCGACCATCAAGAGACCCAGTACTTC	NA	many	TRBV7-2	TRBJ2-5
CASTIWRDNTEAFF	TGTGCCAGCACCATTTGGAGGGACAACACTGAAGCTTTCTTT	NA	few	TRBV6-2/TRBV6-3	TRBJ1-1
CASTLRGGGKLFF	TGCGCCAGCACCCTGAGAGGGGGAGGGAAGCTGTTTTTT	NA	many	TRBV4-1	TRBJ2-2
CASSVSGTDTEAFF	TGTGCCAGCAGCGTCTCCGGGACTGACACTGAAGCTTTCTTT	NA	many	TRBV7-9	TRBJ1-1
CASTLGSGGEQFF	TGTGCCAGCACTCTCGGGTCGGGGGGCGAGCAGTTCTTC	NA	many	TRBV12-3/TRBV12-4	TRBJ2-1
CASSGTKSGSDEFYGYTF	TGTGCCAGCAGCGGTACCAAGTCAGGGAGCGACGAATTCTATGGCTACACCTTC	NA	many	TRBV5-6	TRBJ1-2
CASSSGTGDTEAFF	TGTGCCAGCAGCTCCGGGACAGGGGACACTGAAGCTTTCTTT	TRBD1	many	TRBV6-6	TRBJ1-1
CASSLELAGAHEQYF	TGTGCCAGCAGCTTGGAACTAGCGGGAGCACACGAGCAGTACTTC	TRBD2	many	TRBV5-8	TRBJ2-7
CASSHGRGRGDNTEAFF	TGCGCCAGCAGCCACGGGCGGGGGAGAGGTGATAACACTGAAGCTTTCTTT	NA	few	TRBV5-1	TRBJ1-1
CASSLMFAGGAELFF	TGTGCCAGCAGTTTAATGTTTGCGGGGGGGGCTGAGCTGTTTTTT	TRBD2	many	TRBV27	TRBJ2-2
CASSPDRGRRYF	TGTGCCAGCAGTCCCGACAGGGGACGTCGGTACTTC	TRBD1	many	TRBV12-3/TRBV12-4	TRBJ2-7
CASSDYTGVGNTIYF	TGTGCCAGCAGCGACTATACAGGGGTCGGAAACACCATATATTTT	TRBD1	few	TRBV11-2	TRBJ1-3
CASSFVQQDNYYGYTF	TGTGCCAGCAGCTTCGTGCAACAGGACAACTACTATGGCTACACCTTC	NA	many	TRBV7-9	TRBJ1-2
CASSVAGDHTDTQYF	TGTGCCAGCAGCGTAGCGGGGGACCACACAGATACGCAGTATTTT	NA	many	TRBV9	TRBJ2-3
CATSRDGRMTEAFF	TGTGCCACCAGCAGAGACGGACGTATGACTGAAGCTTTCTTT	NA	many	TRBV15	TRBJ1-1
CASSSIGTSGYYEQYF	TGTGCCAGCAGCTCGATCGGGACTAGCGGTTACTACGAGCAGTACTTC	TRBD2	few	TRBV7-2	TRBJ2-7
CSVEGFRDPPFDYNEQFF	TGCAGCGTTGAGGGATTTCGTGACCCACCTTTCGACTACAATGAGCAGTTCTTC	NA	many	TRBV29-1	TRBJ2-1
CASSLAGLAGYNEQFF	TGTGCCAGCAGTTTAGCGGGACTAGCGGGATACAATGAGCAGTTCTTC	TRBD2	few	TRBV12-3/TRBV12-4	TRBJ2-1
CASRKESYNEQFF	TGCGCCAGCAGAAAGGAATCCTACAATGAGCAGTTCTTC	NA	NA	TRBV23-1	TRBJ2-1
CASSLAGSSYNEQFF	TGTGCCAGCAGTTTGGCGGGAAGCTCCTACAATGAGCAGTTCTTC	NA	medium-sized	TRBV12-3/TRBV12-4	TRBJ2-1
CASSQDLIRGVNEQYF	TGCGCCAGCAGCCAAGATCTTATACGAGGGGTCAACGAGCAGTACTTC	NA	few	TRBV4-3	TRBJ2-7
CASSGTGGSLYTGELFF	TGTGCCAGCAGTGGAACGGGCGGGAGTCTTTACACCGGGGAGCTGTTTTTT	TRBD2	many	TRBV27	TRBJ2-2
CASSLRGGGPRQETQYF	TGCGCCAGCAGCTTGCGTGGCGGGGGGCCGAGGCAAGAGACCCAGTACTTC	TRBD2	many	TRBV5-1	TRBJ2-5
CASSRRTSGEHNEQFF	TGTGCCAGCAGCCGTCGGACTAGCGGAGAACACAATGAGCAGTTCTTC	TRBD2	many	TRBV4-2	TRBJ2-1